Listed here is a single T cell receptor beta chain. Measured with immunoSEQ multiplex PCR; TCRdb has only the in-frame clones, and not every one. Of some 140,000 clones listed, 86% were seen once; the top ten hold about 1.9%. This specimen belongs to a study of cytomegalovirus exposure and HLA in healthy donors. Study-level information: In a later analysis, it was reported that the roughly 130 validation repertoires had been produced on the same platform as the 700 or so repertoires belonging to the first cohort.

This TCR derives from a human donor in good health. The source material was PBMCs.

CDR3 sequence reads: CASTISPDSQAYGYTF. Here the CDR3 DNA reads TGTGCCAGCACCATAAGTCCCGACAGTCAGGCCTATGGCTACACCTTC. This sequence joins TRBV9 and TRBJ1-2, with D perhaps TRBD1 (5 bases). The CDR3 is made up of 16 amino acids. Germline V lookup: CDR1 SGDLS, CDR2 YYNGEE. Trimming shortened V by 6 bases and J by 4 bases, and 22 bases separated the two germline ends.